This T cell receptor beta chain was sequenced in a study of T cells in Graves' hyperthyroidism and ophthalmopathy. Study-level background: Peripheral blood sampling occurred at initial diagnosis, before any treatment.

Note on this clonotype: Antigen: not known.

Findings of the study overall: Researchers found most expanded thyroid clonotypes above 0.001 in blood as well. Ophthalmopathy was distinguished from stable hyperthyroidism by 13 V-J signatures.

The CDR3 covers 17 residues. Per germline, CDR1 DFQATT and CDR2 SNEGSKA (reference sequence). Trimming took off 0 bases at V and 7 bases at J, with 19 bases between the two ends. For the diagnoses, clinical symptoms, serum thyroxine and TRAb, thyroid ultrasound and orbital computed tomography were used. TCR beta CDR3 sequences were amplified from RNA transcripts. During a first-round RT-PCR of the TCR CDR3, the HTBI primer set was used. TCRdb redid the calling of the multiplex PCR reads with MiXCR, one entry per CDR3 protein. The data contain hundreds of thousands of distinct CDR3 sequences, less than 15% of them singletons.

The TCR comes from a woman under 30 with Graves' hyperthyroidism. The sample consisted of blood. The chain carries TRBV20-1 and TRBJ1-6; possible D gene TRBD1, 6 bases. The CDR3 sequence is CSARDESRDTINSPLHF. The DNA of the CDR3 is TGCAGTGCTAGAGATGAGAGCCGGGACACAATAAATTCACCCCTCCACTTT.